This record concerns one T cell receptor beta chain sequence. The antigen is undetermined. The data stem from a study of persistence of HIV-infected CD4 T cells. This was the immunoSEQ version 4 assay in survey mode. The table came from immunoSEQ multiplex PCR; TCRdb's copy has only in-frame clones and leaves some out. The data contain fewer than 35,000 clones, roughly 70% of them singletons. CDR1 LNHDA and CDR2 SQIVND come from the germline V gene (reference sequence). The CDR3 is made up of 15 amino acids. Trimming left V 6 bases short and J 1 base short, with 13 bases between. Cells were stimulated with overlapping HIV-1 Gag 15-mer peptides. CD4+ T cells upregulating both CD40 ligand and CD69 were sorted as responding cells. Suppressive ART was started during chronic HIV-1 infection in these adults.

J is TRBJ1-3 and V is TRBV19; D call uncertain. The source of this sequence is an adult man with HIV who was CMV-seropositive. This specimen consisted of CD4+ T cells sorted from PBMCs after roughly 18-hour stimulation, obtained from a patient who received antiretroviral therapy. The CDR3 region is CASSLVGTSGNTIYF. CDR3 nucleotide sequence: TGTGCCAGTAGCCTCGTCGGAACATCTGGAAACACCATATATTTT.